Detailed here is one T cell receptor (beta chain). Its cognate antigen is unknown. This sample is part of a study of post-analysis software for immune sequencing data. Study at large: Secondary progressive, relapsing-remitting and progressive-relapsing multiple sclerosis were among the included disease courses. Regarding the study as a whole: Comparison with controls showed significantly lower normalized Chao1 diversity in multiple sclerosis patients. The study found TRBV5-6, TRBV5-1 and TRBV20-1 among 5 or 6 TRBV segments more frequent in patients than controls.

In germline, CDR1 is SGHNT, CDR2 YENEEA. This CDR3 contains 13 residues. V dropped 5 bases and J dropped 5; count of bases not matched to a gene: 4. Sequencing libraries made from TCR beta cDNA carried unique molecular identifiers. TCRdb analysed the PCR reads with MiXCR anew, one entry per CDR3 protein. The data contain around 200,000 distinct CDR3 sequences, roughly 30% of them singletons. Sequenced sample: blood. The chain joins TRBV11-3 to TRBJ1-1, with 8 bases fitting TRBD1. This clonotype was obtained from a girl under 18 with multiple sclerosis. CDR3 DNA: TGTGCCAGCAGCACGAGACAGGGGACTGAAGCTTTCTTT. It encodes CASSTRQGTEAFF. The full variable domain, in which reference TRBV11-3 and TRBJ1-1 provide the parts outside the CDR3, is EAGVVQSPRYKIIEKKQPVAFWCNPISGHNTLYWYLQNLGQGPELLIRYENEEAVDDSQLPKDRFSAERLKGVDSTLKIQPAELGDSAVYLCASSTRQGTEAFFGQGTRLTVV.